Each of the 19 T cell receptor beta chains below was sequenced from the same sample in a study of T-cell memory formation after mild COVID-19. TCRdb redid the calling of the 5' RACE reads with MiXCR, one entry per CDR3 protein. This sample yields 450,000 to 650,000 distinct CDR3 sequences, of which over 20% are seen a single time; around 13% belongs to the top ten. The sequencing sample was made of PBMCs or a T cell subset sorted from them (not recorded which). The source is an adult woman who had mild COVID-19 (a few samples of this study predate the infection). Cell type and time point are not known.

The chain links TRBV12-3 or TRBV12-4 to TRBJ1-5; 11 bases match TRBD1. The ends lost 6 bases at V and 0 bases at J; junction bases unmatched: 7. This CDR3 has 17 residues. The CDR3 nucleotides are TGTGCCAGCAGCCCGGGGACAGGGGGGGTTAGCAATCAGCCCCAGCATTTT. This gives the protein CASSPGTGGVSNQPQHF.

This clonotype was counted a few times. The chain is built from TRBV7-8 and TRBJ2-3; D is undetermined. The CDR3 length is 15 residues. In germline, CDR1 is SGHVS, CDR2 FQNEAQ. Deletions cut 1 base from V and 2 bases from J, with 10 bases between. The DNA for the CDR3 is TGTGCCAGCAGCTTAGAAGCCAGGTCCACAGATACGCAGTATTTT. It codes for CASSLEARSTDTQYF.

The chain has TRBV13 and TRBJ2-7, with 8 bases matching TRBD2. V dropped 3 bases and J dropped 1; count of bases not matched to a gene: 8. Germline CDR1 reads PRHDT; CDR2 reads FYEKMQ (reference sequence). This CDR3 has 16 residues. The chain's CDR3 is CASSFDSGMRSYEQYF. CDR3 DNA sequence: TGTGCCAGCAGCTTCGATAGCGGGATGCGGTCCTACGAGCAGTACTTC.

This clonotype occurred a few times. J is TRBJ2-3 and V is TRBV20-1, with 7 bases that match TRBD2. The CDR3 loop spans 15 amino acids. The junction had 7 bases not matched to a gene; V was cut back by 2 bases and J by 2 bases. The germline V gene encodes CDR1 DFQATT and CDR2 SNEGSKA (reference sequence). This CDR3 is CSARNARETTDTQYF. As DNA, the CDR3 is TGCAGTGCTAGAAATGCGCGGGAGACCACAGATACGCAGTATTTT.

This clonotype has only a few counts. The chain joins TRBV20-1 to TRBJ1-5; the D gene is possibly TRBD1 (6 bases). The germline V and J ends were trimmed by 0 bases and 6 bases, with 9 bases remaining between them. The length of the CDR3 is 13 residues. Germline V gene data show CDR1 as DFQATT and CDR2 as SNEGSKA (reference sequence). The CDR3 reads CSARDGTFQPQHF. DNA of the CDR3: TGCAGTGCTAGAGACGGGACATTTCAGCCCCAGCATTTT.

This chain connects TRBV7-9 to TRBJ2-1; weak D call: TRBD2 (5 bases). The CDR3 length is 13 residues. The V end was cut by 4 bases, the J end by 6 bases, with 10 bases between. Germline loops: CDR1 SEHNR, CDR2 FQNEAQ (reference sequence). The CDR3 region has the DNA TGTGCCAGCAGCTACGCTAGCAGCAATGAGCAGTTCTTC. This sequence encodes CASSYASSNEQFF.

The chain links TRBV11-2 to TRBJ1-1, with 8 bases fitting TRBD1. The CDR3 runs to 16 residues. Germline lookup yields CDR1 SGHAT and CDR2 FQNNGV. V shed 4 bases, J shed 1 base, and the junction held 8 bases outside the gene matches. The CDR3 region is CASSSPRQGKNTEAFF. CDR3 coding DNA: TGTGCCAGCAGCTCCCCACGACAGGGGAAGAACACTGAAGCTTTCTTT.

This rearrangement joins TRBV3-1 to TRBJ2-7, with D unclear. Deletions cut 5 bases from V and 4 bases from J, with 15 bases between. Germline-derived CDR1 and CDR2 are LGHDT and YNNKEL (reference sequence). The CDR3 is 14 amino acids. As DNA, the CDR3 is TGTGCCAGCAGCTTGAGAGGCCTGTGGTACGAGCAGTACTTC. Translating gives CASSLRGLWYEQYF.

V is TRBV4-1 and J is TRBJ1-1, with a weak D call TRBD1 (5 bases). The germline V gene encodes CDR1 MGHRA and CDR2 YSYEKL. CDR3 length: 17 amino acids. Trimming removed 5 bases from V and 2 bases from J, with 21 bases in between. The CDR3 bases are TGCGCCAGCAGCGAAGGGGCAGGGCTGGGGCGTAACACTGAAGCTTTCTTT. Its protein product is CASSEGAGLGRNTEAFF.

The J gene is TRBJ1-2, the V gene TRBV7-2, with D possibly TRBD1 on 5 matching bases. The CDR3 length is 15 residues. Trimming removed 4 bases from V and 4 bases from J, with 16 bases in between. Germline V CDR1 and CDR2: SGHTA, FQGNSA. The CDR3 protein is CASSSEGQGPYGYTF. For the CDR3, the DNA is TGTGCCAGCAGCTCAGAAGGGCAGGGACCCTATGGCTACACCTTC. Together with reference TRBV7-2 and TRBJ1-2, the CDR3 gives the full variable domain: GAGVSQSPSNKVTEKGKDVELRCDPISGHTALYWYRQSLGQGLEFLIYFQGNSAPDKSGLPSDRFSAERTGGSVSTLTIQRTQQEDSAVYLCASSSEGQGPYGYTFGSGTRLTVV.

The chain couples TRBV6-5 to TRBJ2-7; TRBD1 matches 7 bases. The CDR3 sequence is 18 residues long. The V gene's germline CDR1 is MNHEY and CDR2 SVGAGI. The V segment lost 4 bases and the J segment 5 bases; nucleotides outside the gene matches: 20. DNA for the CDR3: TGTGCCAGCAGTTTGGGGGCCATCCGGGACAGTAGATCCCACGAGCAGTACTTC. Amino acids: CASSLGAIRDSRSHEQYF.

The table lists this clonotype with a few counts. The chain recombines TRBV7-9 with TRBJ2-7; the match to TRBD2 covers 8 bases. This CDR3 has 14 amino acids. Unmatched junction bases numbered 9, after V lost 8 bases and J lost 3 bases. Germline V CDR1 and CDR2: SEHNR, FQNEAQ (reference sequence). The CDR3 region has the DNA TGTGCCAGCGAGGAGCGGGAGCGAAGCTACGAGCAGTACTTC. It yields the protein CASEERERSYEQYF.

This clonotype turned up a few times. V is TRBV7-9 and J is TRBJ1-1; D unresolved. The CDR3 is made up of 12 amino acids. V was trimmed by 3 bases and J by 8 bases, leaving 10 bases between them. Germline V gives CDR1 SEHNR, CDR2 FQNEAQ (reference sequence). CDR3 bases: TGTGCCAGCAGCTTCTTGGCGGAAGAAGCTTTCTTT. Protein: CASSFLAEEAFF.

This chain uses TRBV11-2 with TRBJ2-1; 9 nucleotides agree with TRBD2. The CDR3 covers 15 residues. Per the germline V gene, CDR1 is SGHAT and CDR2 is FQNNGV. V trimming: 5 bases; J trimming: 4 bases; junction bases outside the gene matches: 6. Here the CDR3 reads CASSLAGWGYNEQFF. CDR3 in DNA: TGTGCCAGCAGCCTAGCGGGGTGGGGTTACAATGAGCAGTTCTTC. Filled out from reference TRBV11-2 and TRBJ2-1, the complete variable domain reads EAGVAQSPRYKIIEKRQSVAFWCNPISGHATLYWYQQILGQGPKLLIQFQNNGVVDDSQLPKDRFSAERLKGVDSTLKIQPAKLEDSAVYLCASSLAGWGYNEQFFGPGTRLTVL.

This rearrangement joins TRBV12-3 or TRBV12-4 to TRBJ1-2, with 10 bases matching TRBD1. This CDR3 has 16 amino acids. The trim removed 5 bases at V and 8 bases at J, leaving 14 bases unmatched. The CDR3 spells CASSPDRGQGGVGYTF. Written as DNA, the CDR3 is TGTGCCAGCAGTCCAGATCGCGGACAGGGGGGGGTCGGCTACACCTTC.

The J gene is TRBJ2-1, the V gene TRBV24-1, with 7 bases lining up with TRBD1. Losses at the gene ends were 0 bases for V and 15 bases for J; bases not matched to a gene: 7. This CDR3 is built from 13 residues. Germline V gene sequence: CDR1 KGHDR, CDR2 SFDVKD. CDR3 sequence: CATSDLLGRGPFF. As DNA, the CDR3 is TGTGCCACCAGTGATTTGCTCGGAAGGGGGCCGTTCTTC.

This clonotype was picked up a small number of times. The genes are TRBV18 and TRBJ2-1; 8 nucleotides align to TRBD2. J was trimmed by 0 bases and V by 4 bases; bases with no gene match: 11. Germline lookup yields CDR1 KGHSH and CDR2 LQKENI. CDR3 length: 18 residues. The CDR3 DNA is TGTGCCAGCTCACGCTACCGCGGGGGGACAACCTCCTACAATGAGCAGTTCTTC. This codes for CASSRYRGGTTSYNEQFF. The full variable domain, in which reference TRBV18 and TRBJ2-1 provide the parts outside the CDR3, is NAGVMQNPRHLVRRRGQEARLRCSPMKGHSHVYWYRQLPEEGLKFMVYLQKENIIDESGMPKERFSAEFPKEGPSILRIQQVVRGDSAAYFCASSRYRGGTTSYNEQFFGPGTRLTVL.

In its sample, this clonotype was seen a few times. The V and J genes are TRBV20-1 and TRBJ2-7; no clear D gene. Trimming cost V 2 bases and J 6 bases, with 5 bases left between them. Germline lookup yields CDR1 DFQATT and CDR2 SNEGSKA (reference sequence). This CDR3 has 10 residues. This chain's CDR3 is CSARSGEQYF. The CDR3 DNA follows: TGCAGTGCTAGATCCGGCGAGCAGTACTTC.

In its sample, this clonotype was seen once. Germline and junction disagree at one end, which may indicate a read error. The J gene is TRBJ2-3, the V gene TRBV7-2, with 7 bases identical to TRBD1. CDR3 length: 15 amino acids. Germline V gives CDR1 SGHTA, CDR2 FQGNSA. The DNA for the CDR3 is TGTGCCATCAGCTTGGGCAGGGGGTATGGTCATACGCAGTATTTT. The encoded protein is CAISLGRGYGHTQYF.